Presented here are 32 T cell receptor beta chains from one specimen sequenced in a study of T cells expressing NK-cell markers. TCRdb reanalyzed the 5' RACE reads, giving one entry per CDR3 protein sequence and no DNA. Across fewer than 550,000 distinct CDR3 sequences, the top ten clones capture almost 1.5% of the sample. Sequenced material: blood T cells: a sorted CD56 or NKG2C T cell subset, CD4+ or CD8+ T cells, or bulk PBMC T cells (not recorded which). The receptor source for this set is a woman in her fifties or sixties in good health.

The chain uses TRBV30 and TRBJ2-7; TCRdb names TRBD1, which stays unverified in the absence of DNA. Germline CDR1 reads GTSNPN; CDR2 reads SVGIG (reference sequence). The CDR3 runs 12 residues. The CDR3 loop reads CALQGGSYEQYF. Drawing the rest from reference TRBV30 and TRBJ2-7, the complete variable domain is SQTIHQWPATLVQPVGSPLSLECTVEGTSNPNLYWYRQAAGRGLQLLFYSVGIGQISSEVPQNLSASRPQDRQFILSSKKLLLSDSGFYLCALQGGSYEQYFGPGTRLTVT.

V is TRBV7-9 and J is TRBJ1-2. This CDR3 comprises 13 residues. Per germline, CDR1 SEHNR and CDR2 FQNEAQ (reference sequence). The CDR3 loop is CASQPVGLGGYTF.

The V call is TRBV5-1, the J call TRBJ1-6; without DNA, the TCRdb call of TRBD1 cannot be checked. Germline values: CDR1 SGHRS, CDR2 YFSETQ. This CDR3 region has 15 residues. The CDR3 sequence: CASSWMDRGRSPLHF.

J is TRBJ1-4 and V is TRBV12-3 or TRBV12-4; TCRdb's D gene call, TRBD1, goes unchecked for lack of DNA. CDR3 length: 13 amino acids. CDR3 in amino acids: CASNRVFNEKLFF.

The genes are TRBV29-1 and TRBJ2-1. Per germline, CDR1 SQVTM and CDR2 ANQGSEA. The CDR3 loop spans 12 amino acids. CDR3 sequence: CSVVRNFNEQFF.

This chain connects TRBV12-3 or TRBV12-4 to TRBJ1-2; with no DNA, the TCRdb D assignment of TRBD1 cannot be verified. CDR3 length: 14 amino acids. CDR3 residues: CASSSKGTGEGYTF.

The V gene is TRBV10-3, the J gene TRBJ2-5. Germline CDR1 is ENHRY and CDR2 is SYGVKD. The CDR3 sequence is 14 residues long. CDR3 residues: CAISDPVLPETQYF.

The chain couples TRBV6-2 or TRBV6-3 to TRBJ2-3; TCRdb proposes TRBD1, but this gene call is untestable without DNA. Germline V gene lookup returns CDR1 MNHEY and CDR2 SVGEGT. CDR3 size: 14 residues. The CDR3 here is CASSYRPPEDTQYF.

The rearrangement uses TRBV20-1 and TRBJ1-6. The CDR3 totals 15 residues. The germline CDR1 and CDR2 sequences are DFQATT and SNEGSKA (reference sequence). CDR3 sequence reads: CSARDRVLGWSPLHF.

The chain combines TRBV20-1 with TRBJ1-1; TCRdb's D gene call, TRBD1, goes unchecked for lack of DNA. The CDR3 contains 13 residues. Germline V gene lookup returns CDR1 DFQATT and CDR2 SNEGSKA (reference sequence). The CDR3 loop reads CSARVTGGGEAFF.

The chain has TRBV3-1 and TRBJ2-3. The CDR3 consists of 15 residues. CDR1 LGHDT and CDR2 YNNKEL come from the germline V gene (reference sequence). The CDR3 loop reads CASSPNIRSTDTQYF.

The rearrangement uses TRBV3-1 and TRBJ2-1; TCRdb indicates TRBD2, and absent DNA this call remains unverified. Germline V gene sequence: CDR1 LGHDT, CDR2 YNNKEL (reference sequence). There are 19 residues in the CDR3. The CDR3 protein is CASSHHFSGPTFNYNEQFF.

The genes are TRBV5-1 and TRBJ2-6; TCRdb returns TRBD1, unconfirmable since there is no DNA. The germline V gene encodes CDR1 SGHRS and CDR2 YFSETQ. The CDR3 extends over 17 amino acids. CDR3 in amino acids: CASSPGTGLSGANVLTF.

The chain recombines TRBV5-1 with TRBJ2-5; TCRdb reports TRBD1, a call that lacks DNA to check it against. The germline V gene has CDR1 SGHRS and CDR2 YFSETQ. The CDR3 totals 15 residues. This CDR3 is CASSLALGREETQYF.

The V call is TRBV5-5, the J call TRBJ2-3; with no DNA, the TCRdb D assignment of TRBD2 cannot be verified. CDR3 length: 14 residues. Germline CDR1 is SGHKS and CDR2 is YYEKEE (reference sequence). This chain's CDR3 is CASSPGGVGDTQYF.

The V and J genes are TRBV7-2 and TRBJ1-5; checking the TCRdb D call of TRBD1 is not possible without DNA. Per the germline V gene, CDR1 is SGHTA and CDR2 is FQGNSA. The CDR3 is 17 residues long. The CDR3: CASSLAGQGPSNQPQHF.

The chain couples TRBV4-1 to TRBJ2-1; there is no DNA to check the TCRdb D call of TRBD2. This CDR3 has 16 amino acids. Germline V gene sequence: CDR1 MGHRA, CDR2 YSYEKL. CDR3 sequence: CASSHVTSARGNEQFF.

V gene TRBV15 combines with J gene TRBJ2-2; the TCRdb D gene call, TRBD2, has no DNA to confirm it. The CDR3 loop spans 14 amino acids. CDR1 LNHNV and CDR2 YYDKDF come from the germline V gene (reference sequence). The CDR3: CATSRGLADGELFF.

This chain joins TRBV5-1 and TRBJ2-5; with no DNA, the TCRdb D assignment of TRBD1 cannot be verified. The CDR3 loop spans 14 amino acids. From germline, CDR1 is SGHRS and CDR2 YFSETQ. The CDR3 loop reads CASSAGTAEATQYF.

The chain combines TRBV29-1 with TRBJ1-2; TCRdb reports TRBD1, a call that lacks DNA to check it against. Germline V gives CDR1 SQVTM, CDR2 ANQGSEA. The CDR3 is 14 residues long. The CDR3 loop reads CSVQGFLSNYGYTF.

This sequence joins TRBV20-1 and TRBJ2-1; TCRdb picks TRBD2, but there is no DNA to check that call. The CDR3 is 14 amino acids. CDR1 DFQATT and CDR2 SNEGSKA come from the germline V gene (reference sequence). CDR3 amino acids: CSHKRTSGRGEQFF.

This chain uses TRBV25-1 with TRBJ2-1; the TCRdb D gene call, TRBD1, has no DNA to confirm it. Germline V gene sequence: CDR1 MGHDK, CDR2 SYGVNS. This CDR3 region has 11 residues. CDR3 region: CTSGHHNEQFF.

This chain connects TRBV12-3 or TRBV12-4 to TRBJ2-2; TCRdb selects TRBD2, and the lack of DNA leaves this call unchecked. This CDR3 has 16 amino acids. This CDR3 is CASSFQRLAGSGELFF.

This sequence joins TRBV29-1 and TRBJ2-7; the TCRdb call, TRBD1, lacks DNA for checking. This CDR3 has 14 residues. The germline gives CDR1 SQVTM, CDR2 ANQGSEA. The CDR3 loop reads CSVEESTGGNEQYF.

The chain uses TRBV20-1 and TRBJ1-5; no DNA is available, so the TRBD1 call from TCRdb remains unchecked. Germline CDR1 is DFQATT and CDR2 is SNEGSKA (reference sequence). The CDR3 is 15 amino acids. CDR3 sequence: CSAPQSRGGGQPQHF.

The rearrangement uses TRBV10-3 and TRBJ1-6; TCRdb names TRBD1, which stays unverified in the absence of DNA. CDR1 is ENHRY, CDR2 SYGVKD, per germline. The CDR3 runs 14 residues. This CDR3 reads CAISETDRTTPLHF.

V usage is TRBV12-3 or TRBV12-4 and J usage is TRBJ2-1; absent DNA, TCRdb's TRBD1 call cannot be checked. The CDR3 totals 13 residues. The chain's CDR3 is CASSPNRYNEQFF.

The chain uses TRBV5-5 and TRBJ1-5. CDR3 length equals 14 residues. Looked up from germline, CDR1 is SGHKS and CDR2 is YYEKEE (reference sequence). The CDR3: CASSYGQAHQPQHF.

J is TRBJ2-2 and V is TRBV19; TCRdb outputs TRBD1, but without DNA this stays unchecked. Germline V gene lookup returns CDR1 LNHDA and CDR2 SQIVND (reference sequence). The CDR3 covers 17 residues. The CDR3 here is CASSISSGAPNTGELFF. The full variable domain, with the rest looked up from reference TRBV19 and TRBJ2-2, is DGGITQSPKYLFRKEGQNVTLSCEQNLNHDAMYWYRQDPGQGLRLIYYSQIVNDFQKGDIAEGYSVSREKKESFPLTVTSAQKNPTAFYLCASSISSGAPNTGELFFGEGSRLTVL.

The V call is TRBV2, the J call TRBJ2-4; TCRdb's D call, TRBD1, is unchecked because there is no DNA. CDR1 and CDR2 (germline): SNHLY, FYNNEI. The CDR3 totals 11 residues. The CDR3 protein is CASSSGDIQYF.

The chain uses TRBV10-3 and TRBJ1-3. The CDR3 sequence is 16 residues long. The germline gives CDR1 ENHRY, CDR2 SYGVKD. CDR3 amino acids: CAISESMVLSGNTIYF.

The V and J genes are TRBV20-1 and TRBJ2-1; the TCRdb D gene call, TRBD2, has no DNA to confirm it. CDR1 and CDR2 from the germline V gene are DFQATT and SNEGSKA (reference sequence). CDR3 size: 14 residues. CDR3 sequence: CSASTGVSYNEQFF.